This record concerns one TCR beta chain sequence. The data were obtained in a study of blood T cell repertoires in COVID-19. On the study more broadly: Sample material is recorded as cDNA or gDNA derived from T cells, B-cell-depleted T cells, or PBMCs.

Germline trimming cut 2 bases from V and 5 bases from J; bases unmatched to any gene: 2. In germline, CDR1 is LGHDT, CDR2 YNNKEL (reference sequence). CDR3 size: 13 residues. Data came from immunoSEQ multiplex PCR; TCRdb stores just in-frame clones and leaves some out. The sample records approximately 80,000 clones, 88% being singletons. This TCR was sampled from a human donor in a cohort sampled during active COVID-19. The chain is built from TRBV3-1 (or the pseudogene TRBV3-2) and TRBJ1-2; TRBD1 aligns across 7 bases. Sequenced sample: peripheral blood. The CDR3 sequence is CASSQRQGYGYTF. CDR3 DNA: TGTGCCAGCAGCCAACGACAGGGTTATGGCTACACCTTC.